One and the same sample provided the 11 T cell receptor beta chains below, sequenced in a study of identical twins. TCRdb re-called the 5' RACE reads with MiXCR, one entry per CDR3 protein. The sample yields approximately 190,000 distinct CDR3 sequences, less than 20% seen once. The same sample was also used in a study of T cells expressing NK-cell markers.

Sequenced: CD8+ T cells sorted from blood. The receptors derive from a woman younger than 35 in good health.

This clonotype came up a few times. This chain uses TRBV25-1 with TRBJ1-4; tentative D call: TRBD1 (6 bases). Trimming took off 6 bases at V and 4 bases at J, with 12 bases between the two ends. The CDR3 consists of 14 residues. Looked up from germline, CDR1 is MGHDK and CDR2 is SYGVNS. The CDR3 DNA is TGTGCCAGCAGCGCGGACAGATATAATGAAAAACTGTTTTTT. Translating it yields CASSADRYNEKLFF.

V gene TRBV3-1 combines with J gene TRBJ2-6; D remains unclear. There are 18 residues in the CDR3. Germline values: CDR1 LGHDT, CDR2 YNNKEL (reference sequence). With 1 base removed from V and 0 bases from J, the gap between germline ends came to 13 bases. The CDR3 coding sequence is TGTGCCAGCAGCCAAGCCGAACCAGGCTCCTCTGGGGCCAACGTCCTGACTTTC. Translation: CASSQAEPGSSGANVLTF. The full variable domain, with the rest looked up from reference TRBV3-1 and TRBJ2-6, is DTAVSQTPKYLVTQMGNDKSIKCEQNLGHDTMYWYKQDSKKFLKIMFSYNNKELIINETVPNRFSPKSPDKAHLNLHINSLELGDSAVYFCASSQAEPGSSGANVLTFGAGSRLTVL.

This clonotype was seen ten or more times. DNA for the CDR3: TGCGCCAGCAGCTTGGGGCAGCACTACGAGCAGTACTTC. Its translation: CASSLGQHYEQYF. The chain joins TRBV5-1 to TRBJ2-7, with D hard to call. Trimming left V 0 bases short and J 3 bases short, with 7 bases between. CDR3 length: 13 residues. Per germline, CDR1 SGHRS and CDR2 YFSETQ.

This clonotype was picked up many times. The chain combines TRBV9 with TRBJ1-1; the D is unclear. Germline loops: CDR1 SGDLS, CDR2 YYNGEE. V was trimmed by 1 base and J by 0 bases, leaving 4 bases between them. The CDR3 consists of 13 residues. DNA of the CDR3: TGTGCCAGCAGCGTATCCCTGAACACTGAAGCTTTCTTT. This codes for CASSVSLNTEAFF.

This sequence joins TRBV29-1 and TRBJ2-7; 7 bases map to TRBD2. After removal of 4 bases from V and 6 bases from J, the junction contained 6 bases not matched to a gene. Germline V gene sequence: CDR1 SQVTM, CDR2 ANQGSEA. This CDR3 has 12 residues. This CDR3 reads CSVGAGATEQYF. CDR3 in DNA: TGCAGCGTTGGCGCGGGAGCCACCGAGCAGTACTTC.

The CDR3: CATSPTGANYGYTF. The CDR3 bases are TGTGCCACCAGCCCAACAGGAGCCAACTATGGCTACACCTTC. The V gene is TRBV15, the J gene TRBJ1-2, with a tentative D call TRBD1 (5 bases). The germline V gene has CDR1 LNHNV and CDR2 YYDKDF (reference sequence). This CDR3 is built from 14 residues. Trimming removed 5 bases at V and 2 bases at J, with 12 bases between.

The CDR3: CASSFGVAGSYNEQFF. The DNA for the CDR3 is TGTGCCAGCAGTTTCGGGGTAGCGGGCTCCTACAATGAGCAGTTCTTC. The J gene is TRBJ2-1, the V gene TRBV27; TRBD2 matches at 7 bases. Trimming at V came to 3 bases and at J to 0 bases, leaving 5 bases not matched to a gene. The germline gives CDR1 MNHEY, CDR2 SMNVEV (reference sequence). This CDR3 is 16 amino acids long.

In this sample, this clonotype turned up a few times. CDR3 sequence: CASSQGPSGSKTGELFF. The CDR3 bases are TGCGCCAGCAGCCAAGGTCCTAGCGGGAGTAAAACCGGGGAGCTGTTTTTT. This chain links TRBV4-3 with TRBJ2-2; 10 nucleotides align to TRBD2. After removal of 1 base from V and 5 bases from J, the junction contained 7 bases not matched to a gene. Germline V gene data show CDR1 as LGHNA and CDR2 as YSLEER. The CDR3 has 17 residues.

The chain is built from TRBV6-5 and TRBJ1-1; no clear D. Germline loops: CDR1 MNHEY, CDR2 SVGAGI. The CDR3 totals 14 residues. Trimming removed 2 bases at V and 1 base at J, with 8 bases between. CDR3 DNA sequence: TGTGCCAGCAGTTACCGGACTGCGAACACTGAAGCTTTCTTT. Its translation: CASSYRTANTEAFF.

Many counts were recorded for this clonotype. This chain uses TRBV12-3 or TRBV12-4 with TRBJ2-1; no firm D call. This CDR3 comprises 12 residues. V lost 6 bases to trimming and J lost 8 bases, with 11 bases between them. The CDR3 reads CASSPTGDEQFF. CDR3 nucleotides: TGTGCCAGCAGCCCGACTGGAGATGAGCAGTTCTTC.

The chain is built from TRBV5-1 and TRBJ1-4; a weak D match, TRBD1 (6 bases). Trimming pared 4 bases from V and 0 bases from J, leaving 16 bases between. This CDR3 is built from 17 residues. Germline V gene sequence: CDR1 SGHRS, CDR2 YFSETQ. The CDR3 region is CASSPSTGIATNEKLFF. In DNA, the CDR3 is TGCGCCAGCAGCCCTTCGACAGGAATTGCAACTAATGAAAAACTGTTTTTT.